This section outlines one T cell receptor beta chain sequence together with its context. Its antigen remains unknown. Trimming pared 5 bases from V and 8 bases from J, leaving 18 bases between. Germline values: CDR1 SGHTA, CDR2 FQGNSA. This CDR3 is 14 amino acids long. As to time point: newly diagnosed, previously untreated cHL patient sample. Magnetic negative selection of thawed PBMCs was the method by which CD4+ T cells were purified. The data were produced by immunoSEQ multiplex PCR, yet TCRdb's version contains in-frame clones alone and is incomplete. The sample holds fewer than 25,000 clones, 75% to 90% seen once. These data belong to a study of PD-1 blockade in classical Hodgkin lymphoma. Regarding the study as a whole: Relapsed/refractory patients reportedly had the lowest baseline TCR diversity, below newly diagnosed patients, who were below healthy donors. Nothing has yet pinned down what causes the repertoire differences, possibly disease activity or prior therapy.

The sample was CD4+ T cells from blood. The source of this sequence is a human donor with classical Hodgkin lymphoma. The chain has TRBV7-2 and TRBJ1-2; D remains unclear. CDR3 sequence reads: CASSQTSGPQGYTF. Here the CDR3 DNA reads TGTGCCAGCAGCCAAACCTCGGGCCCACAGGGCTACACCTTC.